Each of the 25 T cell receptor beta chains below was sequenced from the same sample in a study of blood T cell repertoires in COVID-19. Profiled with immunoSEQ multiplex PCR; TCRdb holds only in-frame clones, not every one. The profile covers 300,000 or so clones, with 80% to 90% appearing a single time and roughly 1.1% taken by the ten largest. Material for sequencing was peripheral blood. The source of these receptors is a woman aged 45-59 years with acute or convalescent COVID-19.

The chain links TRBV4-2 to TRBJ2-7; 7 bases are a match to TRBD2. Trimming at V came to 0 bases and at J to 0 bases, leaving 2 bases not matched to a gene. In germline, CDR1 is LGHNA, CDR2 YNFKEQ. This CDR3 region has 15 residues. Here the CDR3 DNA reads TGTGCCAGCAGCCAAGAACGGGAGGCCTCCTACGAGCAGTACTTC. Amino acids: CASSQEREASYEQYF.

J is TRBJ2-1 and V is TRBV6-2 or TRBV6-3; no clear D gene. The CDR3 sequence is 11 residues long. Trimming left V 2 bases short and J 15 bases short, with 11 bases between. The germline gives CDR1 MNHEY, CDR2 SVGEGT. The CDR3 DNA reads TGTGCCAGCAGTTACGCCATAGTCCGGTTCTTC. Translated: CASSYAIVRFF.

The chain is built from TRBV19 and TRBJ2-3; the match to TRBD2 covers 8 bases. The CDR3 has 15 residues. V shed 4 bases and J 6 bases; nucleotides not matched to a gene: 9. Germline V gives CDR1 LNHDA, CDR2 SQIVND (reference sequence). The CDR3 is CASSTKGLAGDTQYF. Written as DNA, the CDR3 is TGTGCCAGTAGTACGAAAGGACTAGCAGGTGATACGCAGTATTTT.

On this clone itself: This sample includes further DNA sequences coding for the same CDR3. The CDR3, as DNA: TGTGCCAGTAGGCGACAGGGGGGCACCGGGGAGCTGTTTTTT. This translates into CASRRQGGTGELFF. This chain links TRBV19 with TRBJ2-2; 9 nucleotides agree with TRBD1. V dropped 6 bases and J dropped 4; count of bases not matched to a gene: 3. CDR1 and CDR2 (germline): LNHDA, SQIVND (reference sequence). The CDR3 extends over 14 amino acids.

The chain has TRBV7-8 and TRBJ2-2, with 8 bases identical to TRBD1. J was trimmed by 5 bases and V by 5 bases; bases with no gene match: 7. The CDR3 runs 15 residues. CDR1 and CDR2 (germline): SGHVS, FQNEAQ. CDR3 in amino acids: CASSSLNRGTGELFF. CDR3 coding DNA: TGTGCCAGCAGCAGTCTCAACAGGGGGACCGGGGAGCTGTTTTTT.

The rearrangement links TRBV6-5 to TRBJ2-2; the D is unclear. Trimming removed 0 bases from V and 2 bases from J, with 4 bases in between. The germline V gene encodes CDR1 MNHEY and CDR2 SVGAGI. This CDR3 contains 14 residues. The CDR3 DNA follows: TGTGCCAGCAGTTACTCGACTAACACCGGGGAGCTGTTTTTT. Protein: CASSYSTNTGELFF.

There are a few counts of this clone. The genes are TRBV2 and TRBJ2-7, with 7 bases identical to TRBD1. CDR1 and CDR2 from the germline V gene are SNHLY and FYNNEI. This CDR3 region has 11 residues. The junction had 3 bases not matched to a gene; V was cut back by 7 bases and J by 6 bases. CDR3 DNA sequence: TGTGCCAGCATTACAGGGGCCGAGCAGTACTTC. The encoded protein is CASITGAEQYF.

This chain uses TRBV11-3 with TRBJ2-5, with 9 bases fitting TRBD2. Germline CDR1 is SGHNT and CDR2 is YENEEA. This CDR3 has 13 residues. Written as DNA, the CDR3 is TGTGCGGCGGGGGGGGAGCCTCGGGAGACCCAGTACTTC. Encoded protein: CAAGGEPRETQYF.

This CDR3 is CASSYAGYEQFF. The CDR3 DNA is TGTGCCAGCAGTTACGCAGGGTATGAGCAGTTCTTC. The rearrangement joins TRBV6-2 or TRBV6-3 to TRBJ2-1; D might be TRBD1 (5 bases). V lost 2 bases and J lost 8, with 7 bases in between. This CDR3 comprises 12 residues. Germline V gives CDR1 MNHEY, CDR2 SVGEGT.

This chain links TRBV18 with TRBJ2-7; D is unresolved. Germline V CDR1 and CDR2: KGHSH, LQKENI. The CDR3 consists of 10 residues. Trimming removed 8 bases at V and 4 bases at J, with 6 bases between. The CDR3 nucleotides read TGTGCCAGCCGCGAATACGAGCAGTACTTC. Translating it yields CASREYEQYF. The whole variable domain, filled in from reference TRBV18 and TRBJ2-7, reads NAGVMQNPRHLVRRRGQEARLRCSPMKGHSHVYWYRQLPEEGLKFMVYLQKENIIDESGMPKERFSAEFPKEGPSILRIQQVVRGDSAAYFCASREYEQYFGPGTRLTVT.

The genes are TRBV5-6 and TRBJ2-5; a possible D gene is TRBD2 (7 bases). With 4 bases removed from V and 10 bases from J, the gap between germline ends came to 26 bases. Per germline, CDR1 SGHDT and CDR2 YYEEEE. This CDR3 is 16 amino acids long. The CDR3, as DNA: TGTGCCAGCAGCCAAAAACGGGGACAAGGGGGGGTCAACCAGTACTTC. Translation: CASSQKRGQGGVNQYF.

The chain is built from TRBV6-2 or TRBV6-3 and TRBJ2-5; 16 bases line up with TRBD2. Losses at the gene ends were 4 bases for V and 4 bases for J; bases not matched to a gene: 6. This CDR3 comprises 17 residues. Germline CDR1 and CDR2: MNHEY and SVGEGT. CDR3 amino acids: CASSSGLAGGGSETQYF. In DNA form, the CDR3 reads TGTGCCAGCAGTTCGGGACTAGCGGGAGGGGGGTCAGAGACCCAGTACTTC.

The V gene is TRBV2, the J gene TRBJ1-1; 8 bases line up with TRBD1. The junction had 2 bases not matched to a gene; V was cut back by 4 bases and J by 1 base. CDR3 length: 14 amino acids. The germline V gene encodes CDR1 SNHLY and CDR2 FYNNEI. The CDR3 sequence: CASSGQGRNTEAFF. For the CDR3, the DNA is TGTGCCAGCAGTGGACAGGGGAGGAACACTGAAGCTTTCTTT. The variable domain in full, completed from reference TRBV2 and TRBJ1-1, reads EPEVTQTPSHQVTQMGQEVILRCVPISNHLYFYWYRQILGQKVEFLVSFYNNEISEKSEIFDDQFSVERPDGSNFTLKIRSTKLEDSAMYFCASSGQGRNTEAFFGQGTRLTVV.

This rearrangement joins TRBV5-1 to TRBJ2-2; D gene ambiguous. The CDR3 extends over 16 amino acids. With 0 bases removed from V and 4 bases from J, the gap between germline ends came to 13 bases. Germline V gives CDR1 SGHRS, CDR2 YFSETQ. In DNA form, the CDR3 reads TGCGCCAGCAGCTTGGGGCCTTCGACGGGCACCGGGGAGCTGTTTTTT. Translated, it gives CASSLGPSTGTGELFF. The full variable domain, its missing parts supplied by reference TRBV5-1 and TRBJ2-2, is KAGVTQTPRYLIKTRGQQVTLSCSPISGHRSVSWYQQTPGQGLQFLFEYFSETQRNKGNFPGRFSGRQFSNSRSEMNVSTLELGDSALYLCASSLGPSTGTGELFFGEGSRLTVL.

The V and J genes are TRBV6-1 and TRBJ2-3, with a tentative D call TRBD2 (6 bases). CDR3 length equals 14 residues. The ends were cut back, 6 bases at V and 2 bases at J, with 12 bases in the middle. Germline CDR1 reads MNHNS; CDR2 reads SASEGT. The CDR3 DNA sequence: TGTGCCAGCAGGGGGTTAGCGGCCACAGATACGCAGTATTTT. Protein sequence: CASRGLAATDTQYF.

This clone was recorded once. J is TRBJ2-6 and V is TRBV7-3, with 12 bases matching TRBD2. J lost 2 bases, V lost 0 bases, and 2 bases had no gene match. This CDR3 comprises 18 residues. Germline V gives CDR1 SGHTA, CDR2 FQGTGA. The CDR3 here is CASSLTLAGGPGANVLTF. As DNA, the CDR3 is TGTGCCAGCAGCTTAACCCTAGCGGGAGGGCCTGGGGCCAACGTCCTGACTTTC.

In this sample, this clone turned up a few times. This chain joins TRBV6-5 and TRBJ1-5; D not certain. The CDR3 extends over 13 amino acids. Deletions cut 5 bases from V and 6 bases from J, with 11 bases between. The germline V gene encodes CDR1 MNHEY and CDR2 SVGAGI. CDR3 in amino acids: CASSPDSFQPQHF. In DNA form, the CDR3 reads TGTGCCAGCAGTCCGGACTCTTTTCAGCCCCAGCATTTT.

The chain recombines TRBV27 with TRBJ1-1; tentatively, D is TRBD1 (6 bases). This CDR3 spans 13 amino acids. Trimming took off 1 base at V and 11 bases at J, with 14 bases between the two ends. CDR1 and CDR2 (germline): MNHEY, SMNVEV (reference sequence). The CDR3 coding sequence is TGTGCCAGCAGTTTATGGGAGGGGGTTGGTGCTTTCTTT. It codes for CASSLWEGVGAFF.

V usage is TRBV19 and J usage is TRBJ1-4, with no clear D. V lost 7 bases and J 7 bases, leaving 13 bases between the germline ends. The germline V gene has CDR1 LNHDA and CDR2 SQIVND (reference sequence). The CDR3 is made up of 13 amino acids. The CDR3 DNA sequence: TGTGCCAGTATCTCCCGTGGAGGTGAAAAACTGTTTTTT. Its translation: CASISRGGEKLFF.

The chain joins TRBV28 to TRBJ1-6; perhaps TRBD1 as D (6 bases). Trimming took off 6 bases at V and 7 bases at J, with 13 bases between the two ends. In germline, CDR1 is MDHEN, CDR2 SYDVKM. The CDR3 contains 14 residues. The CDR3 DNA reads as TGTGCCAGCAGAATACAGGGAGGGAATTCACCCCTCCACTTT. Protein product: CASRIQGGNSPLHF.

The chain carries TRBV7-9 and TRBJ2-5, with 11 bases aligning to TRBD2. With 3 bases clipped from V and 4 bases from J, the junction kept 4 bases outside the gene matches. Germline V gene lookup returns CDR1 SEHNR and CDR2 FQNEAQ (reference sequence). The CDR3 covers 15 residues. The CDR3 DNA reads as TGTGCCAGCAGCTTCGGACTAGCGGGCGCAGAGACCCAGTACTTC. Protein: CASSFGLAGAETQYF.

The rearrangement uses TRBV19 and TRBJ1-5; TRBD1 matches at 7 bases. V lost 10 bases to trimming and J lost 8 bases; unmatched junction nucleotides: 8. This CDR3 contains 12 residues. The germline gives CDR1 LNHDA, CDR2 SQIVND (reference sequence). The CDR3 DNA reads TGTGCCATCTCGACAGGGAGCGAGCCCCAGCATTTT. This codes for CAISTGSEPQHF.

This clone turned up a few times. The V and J genes are TRBV28 and TRBJ1-2; 7 nucleotides line up with TRBD1. The CDR3 length is 18 residues. CDR1 MDHEN and CDR2 SYDVKM come from the germline V gene. V trimming: 6 bases; J trimming: 4 bases; junction bases outside the gene matches: 20. The CDR3 loop is CASSPTGEGSRSSYGYTF. CDR3 bases: TGTGCCAGCAGCCCCACAGGGGAAGGGTCCCGCTCCTCCTATGGCTACACCTTC.

The chain uses TRBV10-3 and TRBJ1-3, with a possible D match to TRBD1 (6 bases). The CDR3 is made up of 12 amino acids. Germline assignment: CDR1 ENHRY and CDR2 SYGVKD. With 8 bases removed from V and 4 bases from J, the gap between germline ends came to 9 bases. CDR3: CAIGGGGNTIYF. In DNA form, the CDR3 reads TGTGCCATCGGCGGGGGCGGAAACACCATATATTTT.

This clone showed up just once. The chain recombines TRBV30 with TRBJ1-1; no clear D gene. Germline V gene sequence: CDR1 GTSNPN, CDR2 SVGIG (reference sequence). This CDR3 contains 12 residues. V was clipped by 7 bases and J by 3 bases, with 12 bases between them. The CDR3 here is CAYNAEDTEAFF. The CDR3 nucleotides read TGTGCCTACAACGCTGAGGACACTGAAGCTTTCTTT. The entire variable domain, with the rest obtained from reference TRBV30 and TRBJ1-1, is as follows: SQTIHQWPATLVQPVGSPLSLECTVEGTSNPNLYWYRQAAGRGLQLLFYSVGIGQISSEVPQNLSASRPQDRQFILSSKKLLLSDSGFYLCAYNAEDTEAFFGQGTRLTVV.